Listed below are T cell receptor beta chains from one sample, sequenced in a study of OX40 agonist ivuxolimab in advanced cancers. Assay: immunoSEQ multiplex PCR; the TCRdb copy retains only in-frame clones and omits some. Of about 14,000 clones listed, 80% are singletons. This material consisted of CD4+ or CD8+ T cells sorted from blood, taken in a trial of the OX40 agonist ivuxolimab. These receptor sequences come from an adult with an advanced solid tumor such as melanoma, head and neck, liver or kidney cancer. CDR3s include the opening cysteine and the closing phenylalanine or tryptophan. The order of the fields is J gene, clone size, D gene, V gene, CDR3 protein, CDR3 DNA. D genes are given only for firm matches. Only part of the rows carry a size: once, few, many, or a class if the clone is expanded.

j_call: TRBJ2-4; clone_size: NA; d_call: TRBD2; v_call: TRBV29-1; cdr3_aa: CSVVGLAGSIQYF; cdr3_nt: TGCAGCGTCGTGGGGCTAGCGGGGAGTATTCAGTACTTC
j_call: TRBJ2-7; clone_size: NA; d_call: TRBD2; v_call: TRBV4-2; cdr3_aa: CASSHGPSGTYF; cdr3_nt: TGTGCCAGCAGCCATGGTCCTAGCGGTACTTACTTC
j_call: TRBJ2-7; clone_size: NA; d_call: TRBD2; v_call: TRBV28; cdr3_aa: CASSLSVAGGPGRHEQYF; cdr3_nt: TGTGCCAGCAGTTTAAGCGTAGCGGGAGGGCCGGGGCGTCACGAGCAGTACTTC
j_call: TRBJ2-5; clone_size: NA; d_call: NA; v_call: TRBV7-2; cdr3_aa: CASSLGTAAARETQYF; cdr3_nt: TGTGCCAGCAGCTTAGGTACCGCGGCAGCGAGGGAGACCCAGTACTTC
j_call: TRBJ2-3; clone_size: NA; d_call: TRBD1; v_call: TRBV28; cdr3_aa: CASSYRTGSTDTQYF; cdr3_nt: TGTGCCAGCAGTTACAGGACAGGAAGCACAGATACGCAGTATTTT
j_call: TRBJ2-7; clone_size: NA; d_call: NA; v_call: TRBV6-1; cdr3_aa: CASRVGPSYEQYF; cdr3_nt: TGTGCCAGCAGAGTAGGGCCTTCCTACGAGCAGTACTTC
j_call: TRBJ2-7; clone_size: large; d_call: NA; v_call: TRBV5-1; cdr3_aa: CASRLTAAGTYEQYF; cdr3_nt: TGCGCCAGCAGGTTGACAGCGGCGGGTACCTACGAGCAGTACTTC
j_call: TRBJ1-1; clone_size: NA; d_call: NA; v_call: TRBV27; cdr3_aa: CASRHPGTTEAFF; cdr3_nt: TGTGCCAGCAGGCATCCAGGGACCACTGAAGCTTTCTTT
j_call: TRBJ2-1; clone_size: NA; d_call: NA; v_call: TRBV5-3; cdr3_aa: CASSDHNEQFF; cdr3_nt: TGTGCCAGCAGCGACCACAATGAGCAGTTCTTC
j_call: TRBJ1-1; clone_size: NA; d_call: NA; v_call: TRBV13; cdr3_aa: CASTLGRDASEAFF; cdr3_nt: TGTGCCAGCACCTTGGGCAGGGACGCCTCTGAAGCTTTCTTT
j_call: TRBJ2-1; clone_size: NA; d_call: NA; v_call: TRBV7-3; cdr3_aa: CASSLVTILYNEQFF; cdr3_nt: TGTGCCAGCAGCTTAGTGACCATACTCTACAATGAGCAGTTCTTC
j_call: TRBJ2-1; clone_size: NA; d_call: NA; v_call: TRBV5-4; cdr3_aa: CASSTRKPYNEQFF; cdr3_nt: TGTGCCAGCAGTACCCGAAAGCCCTACAATGAGCAGTTCTTC
j_call: TRBJ2-7; clone_size: NA; d_call: TRBD2; v_call: TRBV5-8; cdr3_aa: CASSSLAGVSYEQYF; cdr3_nt: TGCGCCAGCAGCTCCCTAGCGGGAGTAAGTTACGAGCAGTACTTC
j_call: TRBJ1-5; clone_size: NA; d_call: NA; v_call: TRBV28; cdr3_aa: CASSPGFQSPQHF; cdr3_nt: TGTGCCAGCAGCCCCGGGTTCCAATCGCCCCAGCATTTT
j_call: TRBJ1-2; clone_size: few; d_call: NA; v_call: TRBV6-6; cdr3_aa: CASRDRRDGYTF; cdr3_nt: TGTGCCAGCAGGGACCGTAGGGATGGCTACACCTTC
j_call: TRBJ2-7; clone_size: NA; d_call: NA; v_call: TRBV27; cdr3_aa: CASSLWGRLEQYF; cdr3_nt: TGTGCCAGCAGTTTATGGGGGCGGCTCGAGCAGTACTTC
j_call: TRBJ2-1; clone_size: NA; d_call: NA; v_call: TRBV11-1; cdr3_aa: CASSLVWDQFYNEQFF; cdr3_nt: TGTGCCAGCAGCTTAGTGTGGGACCAATTCTACAATGAGCAGTTCTTC
j_call: TRBJ2-3; clone_size: NA; d_call: NA; v_call: TRBV4-1; cdr3_aa: CASTTGALDTQYF; cdr3_nt: TGCGCCAGCACGACGGGAGCTCTAGATACGCAGTATTTT
j_call: TRBJ2-7; clone_size: once; d_call: NA; v_call: TRBV28; cdr3_aa: CASSPLIKAGEQYF; cdr3_nt: TGTGCCAGCAGTCCTCTTATCAAGGCGGGCGAGCAGTACTTC
j_call: TRBJ2-7; clone_size: NA; d_call: TRBD1; v_call: TRBV6-5; cdr3_aa: CASNGQGTIYEQYF; cdr3_nt: TGTGCCAGCAACGGACAGGGAACGATTTACGAGCAGTACTTC
j_call: TRBJ2-3; clone_size: few; d_call: NA; v_call: TRBV7-2; cdr3_aa: CASSLHPVPDTQYF; cdr3_nt: TGTGCCAGCAGCCTCCATCCGGTGCCAGATACGCAGTATTTT
j_call: TRBJ2-5; clone_size: NA; d_call: NA; v_call: TRBV4-2; cdr3_aa: CASSSRGQETQYF; cdr3_nt: TGTGCCAGCAGCTCCCGGGGCCAAGAGACCCAGTACTTC
j_call: TRBJ2-7; clone_size: NA; d_call: NA; v_call: TRBV7-9; cdr3_aa: CASSLLSEQYF; cdr3_nt: TGTGCCAGCAGCTTACTGAGCGAGCAGTACTTC
j_call: TRBJ2-7; clone_size: NA; d_call: TRBD1; v_call: TRBV6-6; cdr3_aa: CASSTLPGQTYEQYF; cdr3_nt: TGTGCCAGCAGTACGCTACCGGGACAGACCTACGAGCAGTACTTC
j_call: TRBJ2-1; clone_size: NA; d_call: NA; v_call: TRBV11-2; cdr3_aa: CASSLITGLGNEQFF; cdr3_nt: TGTGCCAGCAGCTTAATAACGGGACTTGGCAATGAGCAGTTCTTC
j_call: TRBJ2-7; clone_size: NA; d_call: NA; v_call: TRBV5-4; cdr3_aa: CASSPTTGTYEQYF; cdr3_nt: TGTGCCAGCAGCCCTACCACAGGGACCTACGAGCAGTACTTC
j_call: TRBJ2-7; clone_size: NA; d_call: NA; v_call: TRBV6-5; cdr3_aa: CATGAYEQYF; cdr3_nt: TGTGCCACCGGGGCCTACGAGCAGTACTTC
j_call: TRBJ2-5; clone_size: few; d_call: TRBD1; v_call: TRBV28; cdr3_aa: CASSPDRATQYF; cdr3_nt: TGTGCCAGCAGTCCCGACAGGGCGACCCAGTACTTC
j_call: TRBJ2-5; clone_size: NA; d_call: TRBD2; v_call: TRBV11-3; cdr3_aa: CASSYSGHQETQYF; cdr3_nt: TGTGCCAGCAGCTATAGCGGGCATCAAGAGACCCAGTACTTC
j_call: TRBJ1-4; clone_size: once; d_call: TRBD1; v_call: TRBV18; cdr3_aa: CASSPREETGGIEKLFF; cdr3_nt: TGTGCCAGCTCACCACGGGAGGAGACAGGGGGCATAGAAAAACTGTTTTTT
j_call: TRBJ2-7; clone_size: NA; d_call: NA; v_call: TRBV6-9; cdr3_aa: CASSYAQGDYEQYF; cdr3_nt: TGTGCCAGCAGTTACGCACAGGGAGACTACGAGCAGTACTTC
j_call: TRBJ2-1; clone_size: NA; d_call: TRBD2; v_call: TRBV7-9; cdr3_aa: CASSPVLTSGSDNEQFF; cdr3_nt: TGTGCCAGCAGCCCCGTCCTGACTAGCGGGAGTGACAATGAGCAGTTCTTC
j_call: TRBJ1-5; clone_size: NA; d_call: TRBD1; v_call: TRBV6-1; cdr3_aa: CASSSPGGQPQHF; cdr3_nt: TGTGCCAGCAGTTCTCCAGGGGGCCAGCCCCAGCATTTT